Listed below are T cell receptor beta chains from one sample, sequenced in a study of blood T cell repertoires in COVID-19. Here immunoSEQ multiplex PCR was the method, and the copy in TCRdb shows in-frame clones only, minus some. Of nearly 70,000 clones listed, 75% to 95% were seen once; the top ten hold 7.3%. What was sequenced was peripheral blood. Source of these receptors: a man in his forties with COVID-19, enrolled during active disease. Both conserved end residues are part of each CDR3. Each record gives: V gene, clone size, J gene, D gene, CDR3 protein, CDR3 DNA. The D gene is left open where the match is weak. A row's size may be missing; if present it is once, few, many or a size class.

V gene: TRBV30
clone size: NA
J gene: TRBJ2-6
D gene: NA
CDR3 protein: CAWSKGFLSSGANVLTF
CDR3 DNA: TGTGCCTGGAGTAAGGGGTTCCTCAGCTCTGGGGCCAACGTCCTGACTTTC

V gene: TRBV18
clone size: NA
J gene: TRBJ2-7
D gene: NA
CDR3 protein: CASSPVGGTYEQYF
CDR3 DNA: TGTGCCAGCTCACCCGTGGGGGGAACCTACGAGCAGTACTTC

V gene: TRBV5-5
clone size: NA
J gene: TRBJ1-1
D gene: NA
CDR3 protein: CASSLTGNTEAFF
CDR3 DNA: TGTGCCAGCAGCTTGACAGGGAACACTGAAGCTTTCTTT

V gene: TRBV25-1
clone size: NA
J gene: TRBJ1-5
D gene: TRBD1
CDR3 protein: CASSVAQGNQPQHF
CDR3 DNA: TGTGCCAGCAGTGTTGCACAGGGGAACCAGCCCCAGCATTTT

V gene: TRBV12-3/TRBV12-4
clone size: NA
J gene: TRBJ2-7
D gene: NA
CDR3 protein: CASSYRDFYEQYF
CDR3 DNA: TGTGCCAGCAGTTATCGGGACTTCTACGAGCAGTACTTC

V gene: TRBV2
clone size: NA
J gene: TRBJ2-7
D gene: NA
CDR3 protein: CASSEPGNYEQYF
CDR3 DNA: TGTGCCAGCAGTGAGCCAGGGAACTACGAGCAGTACTTC

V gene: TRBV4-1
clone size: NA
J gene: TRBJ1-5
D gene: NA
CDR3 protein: CASSQDLGGNQPQHF
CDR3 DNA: TGCGCCAGCAGCCAAGATTTGGGCGGCAATCAGCCCCAGCATTTT

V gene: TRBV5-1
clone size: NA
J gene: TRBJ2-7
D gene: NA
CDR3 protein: CASSLVGGEEHEQYF
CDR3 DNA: TGCGCCAGCAGCTTGGTGGGCGGGGAGGAGCACGAGCAGTACTTC

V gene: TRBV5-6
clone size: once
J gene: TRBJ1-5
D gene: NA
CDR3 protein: CASSLAGIQPQHF
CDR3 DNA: TGTGCCAGCAGCTTGGCAGGGATTCAGCCCCAGCATTTT

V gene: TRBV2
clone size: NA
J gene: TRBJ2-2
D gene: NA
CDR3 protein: CASSTGNTGELFF
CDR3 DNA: TGTGCCAGCAGTACAGGGAACACCGGGGAGCTGTTTTTT

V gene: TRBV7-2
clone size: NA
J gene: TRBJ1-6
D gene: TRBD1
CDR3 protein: CASSFQQGGINSPLHF
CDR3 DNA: TGTGCCAGCAGCTTCCAACAGGGGGGGATTAATTCACCCCTCCACTTT

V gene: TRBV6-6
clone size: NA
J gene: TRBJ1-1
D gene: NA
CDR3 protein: CASDSERRDTEAFF
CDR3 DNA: TGTGCCAGCGATTCGGAAAGGAGGGACACTGAAGCTTTCTTT

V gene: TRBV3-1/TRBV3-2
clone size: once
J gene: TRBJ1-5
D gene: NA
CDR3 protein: CASSQDHSHQPQHF
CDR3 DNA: TGTGCCAGCAGCCAAGATCACAGTCATCAGCCCCAGCATTTT

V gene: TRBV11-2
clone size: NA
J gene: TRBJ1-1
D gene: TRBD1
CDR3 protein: CASILTGGTEAFF
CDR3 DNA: TGTGCCAGCATCCTTACAGGGGGGACTGAAGCTTTCTTT

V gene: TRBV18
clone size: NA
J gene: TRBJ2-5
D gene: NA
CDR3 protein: CASSPSSAPGETQYF
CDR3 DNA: TGTGCCAGCTCACCCTCCTCGGCCCCAGGAGAGACCCAGTACTTC

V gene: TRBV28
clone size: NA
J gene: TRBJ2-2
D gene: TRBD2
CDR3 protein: CASSSGQYTGELFF
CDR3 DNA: TGTGCCAGCTCTAGCGGACAATACACCGGGGAGCTGTTTTTT

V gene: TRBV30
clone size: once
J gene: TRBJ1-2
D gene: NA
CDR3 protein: CAWSVGLNYGYTF
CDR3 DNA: TGTGCCTGGAGTGTAGGACTGAACTATGGCTACACCTTC

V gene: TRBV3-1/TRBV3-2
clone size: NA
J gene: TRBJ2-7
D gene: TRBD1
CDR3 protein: CASSHEPGQGAHEQYF
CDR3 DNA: TGTGCCAGCAGCCATGAACCGGGACAGGGTGCCCACGAGCAGTACTTC

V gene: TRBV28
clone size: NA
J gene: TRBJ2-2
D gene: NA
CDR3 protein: CASSLNGPGELFF
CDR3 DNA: TGTGCCAGCAGTTTAAATGGGCCCGGGGAGCTGTTTTTT

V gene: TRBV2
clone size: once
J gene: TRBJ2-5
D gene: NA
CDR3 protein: CASSETPRETQYF
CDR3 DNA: TGTGCCAGCAGTGAAACTCCCCGAGAGACCCAGTACTTC

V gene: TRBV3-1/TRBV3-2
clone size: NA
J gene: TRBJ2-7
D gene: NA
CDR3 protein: CASSQDGIGTAYEQYF
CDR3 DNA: TGTGCCAGCAGCCAAGACGGAATTGGTACAGCCTACGAGCAGTACTTC

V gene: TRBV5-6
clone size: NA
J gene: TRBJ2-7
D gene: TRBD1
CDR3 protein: CASSLLSGQGAYEQYF
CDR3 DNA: TGTGCCAGCAGCTTACTTTCGGGACAGGGGGCTTACGAGCAGTACTTC

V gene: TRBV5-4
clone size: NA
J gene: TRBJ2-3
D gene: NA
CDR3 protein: CASSAQGTDTQYF
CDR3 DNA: TGTGCCAGCAGCGCACAGGGCACAGATACGCAGTATTTT

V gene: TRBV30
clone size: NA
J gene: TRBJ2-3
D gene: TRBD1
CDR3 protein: CAWSLGQGLDTQYF
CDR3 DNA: TGTGCCTGGAGTCTCGGACAGGGTCTGGATACGCAGTATTTT

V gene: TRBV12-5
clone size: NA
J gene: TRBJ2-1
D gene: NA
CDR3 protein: CASGLVNYNEQFF
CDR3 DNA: TGTGCTAGTGGTTTGGTTAACTACAATGAGCAGTTCTTC

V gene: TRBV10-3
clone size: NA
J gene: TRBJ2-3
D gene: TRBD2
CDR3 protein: CAITGTSGGLLGTDTQYF
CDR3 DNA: TGTGCCATCACCGGGACTAGCGGGGGCCTTCTCGGCACAGATACGCAGTATTTT

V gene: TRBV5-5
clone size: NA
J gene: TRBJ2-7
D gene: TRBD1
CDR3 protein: CASSLTPSRTGGEQYF
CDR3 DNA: TGTGCCAGCAGTTTAACCCCGTCGCGGACAGGGGGCGAGCAGTACTTC

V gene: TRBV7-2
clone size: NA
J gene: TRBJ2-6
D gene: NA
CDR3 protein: CASSLGGPGANVLTF
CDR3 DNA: TGTGCCAGCAGCTTAGGAGGGCCCGGGGCCAACGTCCTGACTTTC

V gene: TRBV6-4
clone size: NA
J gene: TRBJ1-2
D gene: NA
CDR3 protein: CASSATLNYGYTF
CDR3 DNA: TGTGCCAGCAGTGCGACACTCAACTATGGCTACACCTTC

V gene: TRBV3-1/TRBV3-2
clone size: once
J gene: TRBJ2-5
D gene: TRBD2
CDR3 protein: CASSQAAGEQETQYF
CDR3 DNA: TGTGCCAGCAGCCAAGCGGCGGGGGAACAAGAGACCCAGTACTTC

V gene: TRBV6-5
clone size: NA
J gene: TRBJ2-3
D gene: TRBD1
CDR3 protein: CASSPGQDTTDTQYF
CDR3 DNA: TGTGCCAGCAGTCCGGGACAGGATACCACAGATACGCAGTATTTT

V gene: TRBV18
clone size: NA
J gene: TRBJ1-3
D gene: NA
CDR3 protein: CASSKSSGGGLGGNTIYF
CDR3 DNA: TGTGCCAGCTCAAAATCCTCCGGCGGGGGGCTAGGTGGAAACACCATATATTTT

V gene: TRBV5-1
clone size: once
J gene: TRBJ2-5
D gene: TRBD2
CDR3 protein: CASSWGGTQETQYF
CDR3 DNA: TGCGCCAGCAGCTGGGGGGGGACCCAAGAGACCCAGTACTTC

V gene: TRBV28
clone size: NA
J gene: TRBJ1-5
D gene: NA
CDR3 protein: CASSEGQGLQPQHF
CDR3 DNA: TGTGCCAGCAGTGAGGGGCAGGGGTTGCAGCCCCAGCATTTT

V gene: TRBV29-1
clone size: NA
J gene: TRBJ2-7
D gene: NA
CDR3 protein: CSVEKTGTAYEQYF
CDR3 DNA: TGCAGCGTTGAAAAGACAGGGACTGCTTACGAGCAGTACTTC

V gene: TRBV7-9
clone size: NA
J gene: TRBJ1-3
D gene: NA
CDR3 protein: CASSGIRGAEGNTIYF
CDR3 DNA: TGTGCCAGCAGCGGAATAAGGGGCGCAGAGGGAAACACCATATATTTT

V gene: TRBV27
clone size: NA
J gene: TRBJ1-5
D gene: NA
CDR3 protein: CASSFWGGGRNQPQHF
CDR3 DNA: TGTGCCAGCAGTTTCTGGGGTGGGGGCCGCAATCAGCCCCAGCATTTT

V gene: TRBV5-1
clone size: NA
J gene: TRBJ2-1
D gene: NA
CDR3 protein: CASSLAGAEPNEQFF
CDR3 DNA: TGCGCCAGCAGCTTGGCAGGGGCGGAGCCCAATGAGCAGTTCTTC

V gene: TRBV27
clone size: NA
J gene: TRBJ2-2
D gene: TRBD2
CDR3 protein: CASRRGLAGAGELFF
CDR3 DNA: TGTGCCAGCAGAAGGGGACTAGCGGGGGCCGGGGAGCTGTTTTTT

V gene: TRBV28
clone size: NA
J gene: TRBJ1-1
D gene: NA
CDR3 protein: CASSPPENTEAFF
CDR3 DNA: TGTGCCAGCAGCCCCCCAGAGAACACTGAAGCTTTCTTT

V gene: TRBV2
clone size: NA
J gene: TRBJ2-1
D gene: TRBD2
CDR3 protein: CASSELERGNNEQFF
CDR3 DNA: TGTGCCAGCAGTGAATTGGAGCGGGGGAACAATGAGCAGTTCTTC

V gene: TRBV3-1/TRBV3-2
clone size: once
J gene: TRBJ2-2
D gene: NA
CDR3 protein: CASSQEAETGELFF
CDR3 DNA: TGTGCCAGCAGCCAAGAAGCGGAAACCGGGGAGCTGTTTTTT

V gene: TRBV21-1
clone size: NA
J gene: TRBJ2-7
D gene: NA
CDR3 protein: CASSKGSDEQYF
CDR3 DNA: TGTGCCAGCAGCAAAGGGAGCGACGAGCAGTACTTC

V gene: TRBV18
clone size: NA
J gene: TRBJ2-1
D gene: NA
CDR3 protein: CASSPPAGIHEQFF
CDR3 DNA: TGTGCCAGCTCACCACCGGCAGGGATCCATGAGCAGTTCTTC

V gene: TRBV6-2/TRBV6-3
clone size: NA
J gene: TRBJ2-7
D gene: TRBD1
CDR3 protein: CASSPRTGGEQYF
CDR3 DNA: TGTGCCAGCAGCCCTCGGACAGGAGGCGAGCAGTACTTC

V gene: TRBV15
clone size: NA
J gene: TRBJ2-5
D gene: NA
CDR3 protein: CATSRARQNQETQYF
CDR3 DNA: TGTGCCACCAGCAGGGCAAGACAGAACCAAGAGACCCAGTACTTC

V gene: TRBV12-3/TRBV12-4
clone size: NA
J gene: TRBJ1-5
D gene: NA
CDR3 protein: CASSRTVEQPQHF
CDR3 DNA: TGTGCCAGCTCACGGACAGTCGAACAGCCCCAGCATTTT

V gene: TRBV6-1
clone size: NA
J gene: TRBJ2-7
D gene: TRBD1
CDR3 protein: CASSEAMAGGINEQYF
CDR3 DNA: TGTGCCAGCAGTGAAGCAATGGCAGGGGGCATCAACGAGCAGTACTTC

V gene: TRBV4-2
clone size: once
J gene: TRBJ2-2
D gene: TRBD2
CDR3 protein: CASSQDREEVAGELFF
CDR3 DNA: TGTGCCAGCAGCCAAGATCGGGAGGAGGTGGCCGGGGAGCTGTTTTTT

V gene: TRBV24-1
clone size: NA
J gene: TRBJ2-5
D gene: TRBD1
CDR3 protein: CATSVRTGVQGETQYF
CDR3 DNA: TGTGCCACCAGTGTCCGGACAGGGGTCCAGGGAGAGACCCAGTACTTC

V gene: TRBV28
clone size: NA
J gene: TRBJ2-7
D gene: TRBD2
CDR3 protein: CASSLGGGALGPSEQYF
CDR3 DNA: TGTGCCAGCAGTTTAGGCGGGGGGGCCTTGGGACCCAGCGAGCAGTACTTC

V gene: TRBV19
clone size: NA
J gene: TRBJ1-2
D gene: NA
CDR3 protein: CASSMGQPNYGYTF
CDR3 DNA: TGTGCCAGTAGTATGGGACAACCGAACTATGGCTACACCTTC

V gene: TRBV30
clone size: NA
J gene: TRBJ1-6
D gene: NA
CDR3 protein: CAWNGRINSPLHF
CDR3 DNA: TGTGCCTGGAACGGCAGGATTAATTCACCCCTCCACTTT

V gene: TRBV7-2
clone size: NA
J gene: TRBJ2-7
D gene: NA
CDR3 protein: CASSLAAGLELYEQYF
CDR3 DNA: TGTGCCAGCAGCTTAGCGGCCGGACTGGAGCTCTACGAGCAGTACTTC